Listed below are T cell receptor beta chains from one sample, sequenced in a study of PD-1 blockade in classical Hodgkin lymphoma. Using immunoSEQ multiplex PCR, the repertoire was profiled, and TCRdb retains in-frame clones only, with some absent. The sample records approximately 99,000 clones, roughly 76% being singletons. Material: peripheral blood mononuclear cells (PBMCs), obtained before the second cycle of nivolumab. The receptors stem from a human donor with classical Hodgkin lymphoma. Both conserved end residues are part of each CDR3. A D gene is named only where the DNA matches it firmly. A clone size is listed for some rows: how often the clone was seen (once, few, many), or a class if it is expanded.

J gene: TRBJ2-1; clone size: -; V gene: TRBV5-1; D gene: TRBD2; CDR3 DNA: TGCGCCAGCAGCTGGGGGACTAGCGATAACAATGAGCAGTTCTTC; CDR3 protein: CASSWGTSDNNEQFF
J gene: TRBJ2-7; clone size: -; V gene: TRBV5-6; D gene: TRBD2; CDR3 DNA: TGTGCCAGCAGCGCGGGCGCTAGCGGGAGCGCCTACGAGCAGTACTTC; CDR3 protein: CASSAGASGSAYEQYF
J gene: TRBJ1-1; clone size: once; V gene: TRBV2; D gene: -; CDR3 DNA: TGTGCCAGCAGTGTCTCGTGGAACACTGAAGCTTTCTTT; CDR3 protein: CASSVSWNTEAFF
J gene: TRBJ2-7; clone size: -; V gene: TRBV6-5; D gene: -; CDR3 DNA: TGTGCCAGCAGTACCCGATGGGTGACGAACGAGCAGTACTTC; CDR3 protein: CASSTRWVTNEQYF
J gene: TRBJ2-5; clone size: -; V gene: TRBV9; D gene: TRBD1; CDR3 DNA: TGTGCCAGCAGCGCCTCGACAGGGGTTGGAGAGACCCAGTACTTC; CDR3 protein: CASSASTGVGETQYF
J gene: TRBJ1-2; clone size: -; V gene: TRBV19; D gene: -; CDR3 DNA: TGTGCCAGTAGTATCAAGGGGCCGGTGAGGTATGGCTACACCTTC; CDR3 protein: CASSIKGPVRYGYTF
J gene: TRBJ1-1; clone size: -; V gene: TRBV5-1; D gene: -; CDR3 DNA: TGCGCCAGCAGCTTCAGTACAGGGAATCAACTTCAAGCTTTCTTT; CDR3 protein: CASSFSTGNQLQAFF
J gene: TRBJ1-2; clone size: -; V gene: TRBV9; D gene: -; CDR3 DNA: TGTGCCAGCAGCATAGCCCAGGGGTCTGGCTACACCTTC; CDR3 protein: CASSIAQGSGYTF
J gene: TRBJ1-3; clone size: -; V gene: TRBV11-2; D gene: -; CDR3 DNA: TGTGCCAGCAGCTTAGACAGGGTTGGAAACACCATATATTTT; CDR3 protein: CASSLDRVGNTIYF
J gene: TRBJ2-5; clone size: -; V gene: TRBV4-2; D gene: TRBD1; CDR3 DNA: TGTGCCAGCAGCCAAGAGGGGGACAGACAAGAGACCCAGTACTTC; CDR3 protein: CASSQEGDRQETQYF
J gene: TRBJ2-3; clone size: -; V gene: TRBV4-2; D gene: -; CDR3 DNA: TGTGCCAGCAGCCAACCAGCTGGGGCAGATACGCAGTATTTT; CDR3 protein: CASSQPAGADTQYF
J gene: TRBJ2-5; clone size: -; V gene: TRBV5-1; D gene: -; CDR3 DNA: TGCGCCAGCAGCTTGCTGGAGACCCAGTACTTC; CDR3 protein: CASSLLETQYF
J gene: TRBJ1-4; clone size: once; V gene: TRBV28; D gene: -; CDR3 DNA: TGTGCCAGCCGCTCAGGGGCGGTCCGAGGAGTTGGGAAACTGTTTTTT; CDR3 protein: CASRSGAVRGVGKLFF
J gene: TRBJ2-1; clone size: many; V gene: TRBV4-2; D gene: -; CDR3 DNA: TGTGCCAGCAGCCAAGATCTCCTCGCCCCACTCAATGAGCAGTTCTTC; CDR3 protein: CASSQDLLAPLNEQFF
J gene: TRBJ1-5; clone size: -; V gene: TRBV27; D gene: -; CDR3 DNA: TGTGCCAGCAGTCTTCTGGGCAGCGGGCAGCCCCAGCATTTT; CDR3 protein: CASSLLGSGQPQHF
J gene: TRBJ2-5; clone size: -; V gene: TRBV5-6; D gene: -; CDR3 DNA: TGTGCCAGCAGCTTGGCCTGGCAGGGAAGACAGACCCAGTACTTC; CDR3 protein: CASSLAWQGRQTQYF
J gene: TRBJ2-5; clone size: -; V gene: TRBV19; D gene: -; CDR3 DNA: TGTGCCAGTAGTATAGATCCGGCGGGGTGGACCCAGTACTTC; CDR3 protein: CASSIDPAGWTQYF
J gene: TRBJ1-2; clone size: -; V gene: TRBV7-2; D gene: TRBD1; CDR3 DNA: TGTGCCAGCAGCTTGGGACAGGGTTATGGCTACACCTTC; CDR3 protein: CASSLGQGYGYTF
J gene: TRBJ1-5; clone size: -; V gene: TRBV19; D gene: -; CDR3 DNA: TGTGCCAGTAGCCAGGACACGACTAGCAATCAGCCCCAGCATTTT; CDR3 protein: CASSQDTTSNQPQHF
J gene: TRBJ2-7; clone size: -; V gene: TRBV28; D gene: -; CDR3 DNA: TGTGCCAGCCATACCGCGGGTCCCGGAGGCCACGAGCAGTACTTC; CDR3 protein: CASHTAGPGGHEQYF
J gene: TRBJ2-5; clone size: -; V gene: TRBV19; D gene: -; CDR3 DNA: TGTGCCACCCAACGGGGGGAGACCCAGTACTTC; CDR3 protein: CATQRGETQYF
J gene: TRBJ1-3; clone size: -; V gene: TRBV4-2; D gene: -; CDR3 DNA: TGTGCCAGCAGCCAAGAGATGAGCTCTGGAAACACCATATATTTT; CDR3 protein: CASSQEMSSGNTIYF
J gene: TRBJ2-2; clone size: -; V gene: TRBV9; D gene: -; CDR3 DNA: TGTGCCAGCAGCGTCTTAGGGTTGAACACCGGGGAGCTGTTTTTT; CDR3 protein: CASSVLGLNTGELFF